This entry lists 5 T cell receptor beta chains sequenced from one sample in a study of shared clonotypes between healthy human individuals. TCRdb's copy holds only in-frame clones and misses some; the assay was immunoSEQ multiplex PCR. The table records about 2.3 million clones, just under 95% of them present only once. Specimen: naive CD4+ T cells from PBMCs. Subset noted: CD45RA+ positively selected. The origin of the receptors is a man younger than 35 in good health. Some clones in this sample may be carry-over from other donors' samples.

In regard to this clone: A single base separates this from a much larger clone, so it may be a read error. Other DNA sequences of this sample code for an identical CDR3. The chain couples TRBV7-3 to TRBJ2-3; D is ambiguous. There are 12 residues in the CDR3. V was cut by 3 bases and J by 4 bases, with 5 bases left in between. Germline V gives CDR1 SGHTA, CDR2 FQGTGA. CDR3 DNA sequence: TGTGCCAGCAGCTTCGGGTCAGATACGCAGTATTTT. Residues: CASSFGSDTQYF.

The chain is built from TRBV7-9 and TRBJ1-1; unclear D gene. The CDR3 consists of 10 residues. V was cut by 3 bases and J by 11 bases, with 7 bases left in between. Germline V lookup: CDR1 SEHNR, CDR2 FQNEAQ (reference sequence). CDR3 sequence: CASSLMVAFF. The CDR3, as DNA: TGTGCCAGCAGCTTGATGGTGGCTTTCTTT.

V usage is TRBV2 and J usage is TRBJ2-7; weak D call: TRBD2 (7 bases). CDR1 is SNHLY and CDR2 is FYNNEI in the germline V gene. The CDR3 runs to 16 residues. V was shortened by 2 bases and J by 2 bases, with 16 bases between the two germline ends. CDR3 nucleotides: TGTGCCAGCAGTGAACGCCGGGGGGCTGGGGCCTACGAGCAGTACTTC. The encoded protein is CASSERRGAGAYEQYF. Full variable domain (outside the CDR3, taken from reference TRBV2 and TRBJ2-7): EPEVTQTPSHQVTQMGQEVILRCVPISNHLYFYWYRQILGQKVEFLVSFYNNEISEKSEIFDDQFSVERPDGSNFTLKIRSTKLEDSAMYFCASSERRGAGAYEQYFGPGTRLTVT.

The chain couples TRBV5-6 to TRBJ2-2; 7 bases line up with TRBD1. The CDR3 extends over 16 amino acids. V lost 4 bases to trimming and J lost 1 base; unmatched junction nucleotides: 7. Germline V gene data show CDR1 as SGHDT and CDR2 as YYEEEE. CDR3 sequence (DNA): TGTGCCAGCAGCCCCCGGGACAGACGGAACACCGGGGAGCTGTTTTTT. This gives the protein CASSPRDRRNTGELFF.

V gene TRBV7-9 combines with J gene TRBJ1-4; a possible D gene is TRBD1 (5 bases). The CDR3 has 14 amino acids. Germline V CDR1 and CDR2: SEHNR, FQNEAQ (reference sequence). The ends were cut back, 4 bases at V and 8 bases at J, with 14 bases in the middle. CDR3 DNA sequence: TGTGCCAGCAGCTCGACAGCATTGAGGGAAAAACTGTTTTTT. The encoded protein is CASSSTALREKLFF.